This passage covers 13 T cell receptor beta chains from one sample sequenced in a study of blood T cell repertoires in COVID-19. Assay used: immunoSEQ multiplex PCR; TCRdb lists only in-frame clones, some missing. The sample shows a few hundred thousand clones, 70% to 90% of them seen only once. The sequenced sample was PBMCs or T cells enriched from blood (not recorded which). The receptors originated from a man aged 25 to 45 who had recovered from COVID-19.

The chain carries TRBV6-6 and TRBJ1-4; 8 bases fit TRBD1. There are 13 residues in the CDR3. Germline CDR1 is MNHNY and CDR2 is SVGAGI (reference sequence). The CDR3 DNA sequence: TGTGCGACGAAGACAGGGGCTAATGAAAAACTGTTTTTT. This gives the protein CATKTGANEKLFF.

The V and J genes are TRBV5-4 and TRBJ2-3; TRBD2 matches 7 bases. The germline gives CDR1 SGHNT, CDR2 YYREEE (reference sequence). The ends lost 0 bases at V and 0 bases at J; junction bases unmatched: 7. This CDR3 comprises 17 residues. CDR3 residues: CASSLVGREWSTDTQYF. The CDR3 DNA reads TGTGCCAGCAGCTTGGTTGGGCGGGAGTGGAGCACAGATACGCAGTATTTT.

DNA for the CDR3: TGTGCCAGCAGCTCGGGACAGGGCTTCTATGGCTACACCTTC. Translating gives CASSSGQGFYGYTF. V is TRBV25-1 and J is TRBJ1-2; 9 nucleotides agree with TRBD1. Germline CDR1 reads MGHDK; CDR2 reads SYGVNS. V dropped 6 bases and J dropped 4; count of bases not matched to a gene: 6. This CDR3 spans 14 amino acids.

This clone is a singleton in its sample. The chain uses TRBV4-1 and TRBJ2-7, with a weak D call TRBD1 (6 bases). V dropped 1 base and J dropped 4 bases, with 8 bases sitting between them. Germline loops: CDR1 MGHRA, CDR2 YSYEKL. The CDR3 totals 13 residues. Here the CDR3 DNA reads TGCGCCAGCAGCCAAGCGGACAGTTACGAGCAGTACTTC. Translating it yields CASSQADSYEQYF.

This clone is a singleton in its sample. At one end the junction does not follow the germline gene, possibly because of a read error. The chain joins TRBV7-7 to TRBJ2-1; D perhaps matches TRBD2 (6 bases). CDR3 length: 16 amino acids. Germline values: CDR1 SSHAT, CDR2 FNYEAQ (reference sequence). The CDR3 DNA reads as TGTGCTAGCAGCTTAAAGGTTGCGGGATCCTACAATGAGCAGTTCTTC. Protein: CASSLKVAGSYNEQFF.

The V and J genes are TRBV4-1 and TRBJ2-5, with D maybe TRBD2 (7 bases). CDR3 length: 15 amino acids. CDR1 and CDR2 from the germline V gene are MGHRA and YSYEKL. V dropped 3 bases and J dropped 2 bases, with 13 bases sitting between them. The CDR3 DNA follows: TGCGCCAGCAGCCACCCGGGGGGCAGACAAGAGACCCAGTACTTC. This sequence encodes CASSHPGGRQETQYF.

This clone was seen more than once but under ten times. V is TRBV7-2 and J is TRBJ1-1; D gene uncertain. This CDR3 is 14 amino acids long. CDR1 and CDR2 (germline): SGHTA, FQGNSA. The V and J ends lost 2 bases and 0 bases respectively, with 7 bases between them. The CDR3 is CASSLTVMNTEAFF. The CDR3 DNA follows: TGTGCCAGCAGCTTAACAGTAATGAACACTGAAGCTTTCTTT.

The chain recombines TRBV12-3 or TRBV12-4 with TRBJ1-2; 8 positions agree with TRBD1. CDR3 length: 13 amino acids. V was pared by 5 bases and J by 8 bases, with 7 bases of the junction left unmatched. CDR3 residues: CASSPYGDRGYTF. The CDR3 nucleotides are TGTGCCAGCAGTCCCTATGGGGACAGGGGCTACACCTTC.

The V call is TRBV6-4, the J call TRBJ2-1; 8 bases are a match to TRBD1. V lost 2 bases to trimming and J lost 9 bases; unmatched junction nucleotides: 6. The CDR3 has 14 amino acids. Germline CDR1 and CDR2: MRHNA and SNTAGT. The CDR3 bases are TGTGCCAGCAGTGACGGGATACAGGGGGGTGAGCAGTTCTTC. Its protein product is CASSDGIQGGEQFF.

This chain connects TRBV15 to TRBJ1-3, with a possible D match to TRBD1 (6 bases). This CDR3 comprises 15 residues. Per the germline V gene, CDR1 is LNHNV and CDR2 is YYDKDF (reference sequence). The V end was cut by 3 bases, the J end by 0 bases, with 9 bases between. DNA of the CDR3: TGTGCCACCAGCAGCGACAGGATCTCTGGAAACACCATATATTTT. It translates to CATSSDRISGNTIYF. The full variable domain, with the rest looked up from reference TRBV15 and TRBJ1-3, is DAMVIQNPRYQVTQFGKPVTLSCSQTLNHNVMYWYQQKSSQAPKLLFHYYDKDFNNEADTPDNFQSRRPNTSFCFLDIRSPGLGDTAMYLCATSSDRISGNTIYFGEGSWLTVV.

The chain recombines TRBV6-2 or TRBV6-3 with TRBJ1-5, with a weak D call TRBD1 (5 bases). Germline CDR1 is MNHEY and CDR2 is SVGEGT. V gave up 0 bases and J gave up 6 bases, with 9 bases separating them. The CDR3 consists of 14 residues. CDR3: CASSYSRGSQPQHF. CDR3 sequence (DNA): TGTGCCAGCAGTTACTCTCGGGGGAGTCAGCCCCAGCATTTT.

V usage is TRBV7-8 and J usage is TRBJ2-7; 7 bases match TRBD2. Germline loops: CDR1 SGHVS, CDR2 FQNEAQ. Unmatched junction bases numbered 4, after V lost 3 bases and J lost 2 bases. CDR3 size: 14 residues. Here the CDR3 reads CASSFTSEAYEQYF. CDR3 DNA: TGTGCCAGCAGCTTTACTAGCGAGGCCTACGAGCAGTACTTC. The full variable domain, its missing parts supplied by reference TRBV7-8 and TRBJ2-7, is GAGVSQSPRYKVAKRGQDVALRCDPISGHVSLFWYQQALGQGPEFLTYFQNEAQLDKSGLPSDRFFAERPEGSVSTLKIQRTQQEDSAVYLCASSFTSEAYEQYFGPGTRLTVT.

The chain has TRBV10-1 and TRBJ2-1; possibly TRBD1 for D (5 bases). This CDR3 comprises 13 residues. The germline CDR1 and CDR2 sequences are WNHNN and SYGVQD (reference sequence). The germline V and J ends were trimmed by 2 bases and 7 bases, with 9 bases remaining between them. CDR3 amino acids: CASSEIGANEQFF. CDR3 coding DNA: TGCGCCAGCAGTGAGATAGGGGCAAATGAGCAGTTCTTC.